This TCR beta chain originates from a study of shared T cell receptors in the human thymus. The CDR3 has 19 residues. Germline V gene sequence: CDR1 SGHTA, CDR2 FQGNSA. With 5 bases clipped from V and 4 bases from J, the junction kept 14 bases outside the gene matches. Sequenced by immunoSEQ multiplex PCR; TCRdb stores in-frame clones only, minus some. The data hold about 380,000 clones, with roughly 94% observed a single time. This receptor was taken from a human donor. Sequenced sample: thymocytes. The chain joins TRBV7-2 to TRBJ2-3; 14 positions match TRBD2. CDR3 amino acids: CASSPGTSGRREGADTQYF. CDR3 coding DNA: TGTGCCAGCAGCCCCGGGACTAGCGGGAGAAGGGAAGGCGCAGATACGCAGTATTTT.